The clone carrying this T cell receptor (beta chain) was seen only once. The target antigen is unknown. The CDR3 has 15 amino acids. Trimming took 7 bases from V and 5 from J, leaving 20 bases between them. Germline V CDR1 and CDR2: SGHVS, FQNEAQ. The entry originates in a study of T cells in Graves' hyperthyroidism and ophthalmopathy. Study conclusions and caveats: Stable hyperthyroidism was told apart from ophthalmopathy by a model built on 13 V-J features.

Template material for amplifying TCR beta CDR3 regions consisted of RNA transcripts. HTBI primers were used for first-round RT-PCR of the TCR CDR3. TCRdb processed the multiplex PCR reads anew with MiXCR; each CDR3 protein has one entry. The table has a few hundred thousand distinct CDR3 sequences, under 60% seen once; the top ten hold around 7.7%. This clonotype was obtained from a woman between 18 and 29 years old with Graves' hyperthyroidism. The chain uses TRBV7-8 and TRBJ1-2; D might be TRBD1 (5 bases). Sequencing was carried out using peripheral blood or thyroid tissue (not recorded which). CDR3 region: CASTVNRGTIYGYTF. CDR3 nucleotide sequence: TGTGCCAGCACCGTAAACCGGGGGACGATATATGGCTACACCTTC.